This T cell receptor beta chain was obtained from a study of T-cell reconstitution after alpha-beta-depleted transplantation in children. The sample holds many counts of this clonotype. The CDR3 sequence is 11 residues long. The V end lost 8 bases, the J end lost 7 bases, and 11 bases lay between the germline ends. Germline-derived CDR1 and CDR2 are LGHDT and YNNKEL (reference sequence). Unique molecular identifiers tagged the TCRbeta library. One entry per CDR3 protein, called by TCRdb with MiXCR from the PCR reads. The sample holds about 72,000 distinct CDR3 sequences, just under 7.5% seen once. J is TRBJ1-2 and V is TRBV3-1, with D hard to call. Sequencing used PBMCs from the stem cell graft donor, obtained from the stem cell graft. The origin of this receptor is a human donor who donated a stem cell graft to a child with acute lymphoblastic leukemia. The CDR3 loop is CASEGYTGYTF. CDR3 coding DNA: TGTGCCAGCGAAGGTTATACTGGCTACACCTTC.